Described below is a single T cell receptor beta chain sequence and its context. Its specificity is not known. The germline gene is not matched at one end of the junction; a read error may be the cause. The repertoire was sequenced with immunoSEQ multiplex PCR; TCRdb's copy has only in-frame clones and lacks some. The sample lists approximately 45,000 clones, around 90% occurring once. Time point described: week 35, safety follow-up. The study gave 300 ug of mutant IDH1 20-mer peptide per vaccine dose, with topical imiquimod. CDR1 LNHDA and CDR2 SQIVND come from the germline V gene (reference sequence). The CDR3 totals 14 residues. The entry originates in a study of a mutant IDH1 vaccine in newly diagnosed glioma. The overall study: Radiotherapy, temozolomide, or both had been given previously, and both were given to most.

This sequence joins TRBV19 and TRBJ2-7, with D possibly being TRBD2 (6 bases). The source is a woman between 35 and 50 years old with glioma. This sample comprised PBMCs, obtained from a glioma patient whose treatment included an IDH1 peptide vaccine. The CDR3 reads CASSNRDSSSEQYF. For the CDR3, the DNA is TGTGCCAGTAGTAACCGGGACTCCTCCTCCGAGCAGTACTTC.